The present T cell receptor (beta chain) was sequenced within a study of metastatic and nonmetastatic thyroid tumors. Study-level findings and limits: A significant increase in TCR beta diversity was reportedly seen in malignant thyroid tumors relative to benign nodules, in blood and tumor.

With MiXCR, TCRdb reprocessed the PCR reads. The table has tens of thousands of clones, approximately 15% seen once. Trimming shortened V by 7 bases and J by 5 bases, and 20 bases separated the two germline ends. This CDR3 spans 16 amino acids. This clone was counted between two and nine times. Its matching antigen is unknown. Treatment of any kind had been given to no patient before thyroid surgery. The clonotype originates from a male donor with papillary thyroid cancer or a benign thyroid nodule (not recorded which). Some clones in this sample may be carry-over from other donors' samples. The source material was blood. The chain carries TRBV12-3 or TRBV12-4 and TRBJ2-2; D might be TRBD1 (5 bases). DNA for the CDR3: TGTGCCAGCACCGCCTTAATGGGAACAGGAACCGGGGAGCTGTTTTTT. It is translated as CASTALMGTGTGELFF.